This T cell receptor beta chain was captured in a study of T cell responses to AZD1222 COVID-19 vaccine. Overall study findings and caveats: Unmutated variant regions are reportedly targeted by nearly half of spike-specific TCRs. Spike-specific TCR breadth rose after two AZD1222 doses, and depth rose as well.

Only in-frame clones appear in the TCRdb table, and some are missing; sequencing was by immunoSEQ multiplex PCR. This table has about 110,000 clones, about nine tenths appearing once. The CDR3 consists of 15 residues. The junction had 3 bases not matched to a gene; V was cut back by 3 bases and J by 0 bases. Germline assignment: CDR1 SGDLS and CDR2 YYNGEE. Note on this clone: What it binds is unknown.

The sample in question was peripheral blood, obtained on day 0 of AZD1222 vaccination. The chain couples TRBV9 to TRBJ1-3; TRBD1 matches at 7 bases. This receptor was identified in an adult in good health. The CDR3 spells CASSARQGSGNTIYF. The CDR3 DNA reads as TGTGCCAGCAGCGCCCGACAGGGCTCTGGAAACACCATATATTTT.